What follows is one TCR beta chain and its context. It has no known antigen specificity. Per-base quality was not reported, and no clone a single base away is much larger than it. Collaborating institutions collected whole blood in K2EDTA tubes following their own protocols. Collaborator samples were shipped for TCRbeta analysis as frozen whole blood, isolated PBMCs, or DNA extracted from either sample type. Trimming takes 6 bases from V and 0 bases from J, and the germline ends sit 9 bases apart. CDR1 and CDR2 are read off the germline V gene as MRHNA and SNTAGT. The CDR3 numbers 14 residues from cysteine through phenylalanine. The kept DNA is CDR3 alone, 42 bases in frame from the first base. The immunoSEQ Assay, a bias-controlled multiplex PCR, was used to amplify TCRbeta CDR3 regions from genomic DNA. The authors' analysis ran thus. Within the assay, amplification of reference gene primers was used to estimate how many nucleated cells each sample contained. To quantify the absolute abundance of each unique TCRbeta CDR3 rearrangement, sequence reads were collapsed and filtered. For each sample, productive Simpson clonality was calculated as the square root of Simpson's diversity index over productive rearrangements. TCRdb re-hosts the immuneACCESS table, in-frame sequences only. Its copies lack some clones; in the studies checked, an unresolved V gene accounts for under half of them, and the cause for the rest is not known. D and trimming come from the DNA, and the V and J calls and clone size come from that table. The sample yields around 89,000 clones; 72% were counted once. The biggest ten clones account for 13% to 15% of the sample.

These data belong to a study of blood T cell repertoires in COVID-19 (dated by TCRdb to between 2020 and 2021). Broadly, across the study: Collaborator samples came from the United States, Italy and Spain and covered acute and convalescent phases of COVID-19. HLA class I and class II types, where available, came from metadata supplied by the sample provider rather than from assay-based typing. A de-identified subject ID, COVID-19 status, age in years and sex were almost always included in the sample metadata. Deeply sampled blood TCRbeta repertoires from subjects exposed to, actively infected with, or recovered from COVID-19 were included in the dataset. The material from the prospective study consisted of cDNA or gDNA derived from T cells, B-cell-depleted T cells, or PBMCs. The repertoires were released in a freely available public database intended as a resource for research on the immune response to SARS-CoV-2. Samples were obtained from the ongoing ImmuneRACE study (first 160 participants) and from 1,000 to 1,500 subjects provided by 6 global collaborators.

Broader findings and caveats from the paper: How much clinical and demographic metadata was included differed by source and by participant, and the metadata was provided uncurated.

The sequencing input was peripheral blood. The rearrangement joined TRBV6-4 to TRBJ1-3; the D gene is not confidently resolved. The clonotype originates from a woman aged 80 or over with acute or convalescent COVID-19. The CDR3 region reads CASSGEGSGNTIYF. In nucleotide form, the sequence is TGTGCCAGCAGCGGTGAGGGCTCTGGAAACACCATATATTTT.